The next 26 T cell receptor beta chains were all read from a single sample in a study of regulatory T cells in long-lasting Graves disease. Building of the TCR beta libraries involved iRepertoire HTBI primers and Arm-PCR of CDR3 regions. A single record per CDR3 protein comes from TCRdb applying MiXCR to the multiplex PCR reads. The table records approximately 490,000 distinct CDR3 sequences, 15% to 20% of them present only once. This sample's time point: newly diagnosed GD, antithyroid drugs for less than 3 months. Making the TCR library involved RNA that had been extracted from PBMCs. The sample was also reused in another study, on T cells in Graves' hyperthyroidism and ophthalmopathy.

Sequenced material: peripheral blood mononuclear cells (PBMCs), taken at new diagnosis, from a patient treated with antithyroid drugs. These receptors were collected from a man aged 35 to 55 with Graves disease.

V and J are TRBV5-1 and TRBJ2-2, with 14 bases identical to TRBD2. After removal of 4 bases from V and 5 bases from J, the junction contained 4 bases not matched to a gene. Germline CDR1 and CDR2: SGHRS and YFSETQ. CDR3 size: 16 residues. Here the CDR3 DNA reads TGCGCCAGCAGCGGGACTAGCGGGAGAGGTACCGGGGAGCTGTTTTTT. Its translation is CASSGTSGRGTGELFF. Filled out from reference TRBV5-1 and TRBJ2-2, the complete variable domain reads KAGVTQTPRYLIKTRGQQVTLSCSPISGHRSVSWYQQTPGQGLQFLFEYFSETQRNKGNFPGRFSGRQFSNSRSEMNVSTLELGDSALYLCASSGTSGRGTGELFFGEGSRLTVL.

This clonotype was seen at least ten times. The chain recombines TRBV20-1 with TRBJ2-3, with 12 positions matching TRBD2. There are 14 residues in the CDR3. Germline CDR1 DFQATT, CDR2 SNEGSKA (reference sequence). V lost 4 bases, J lost 6 bases, and 5 bases stayed unmatched. CDR3 loop: CSAKGLAGWDTQYF. CDR3 DNA sequence: TGCAGTGCTAAGGGACTAGCGGGTTGGGATACGCAGTATTTT.

To note about this clonotype: This clone may be a read error of a much larger clone one base away. The chain has TRBV7-9 and TRBJ1-1, with unresolved D. The CDR3 sequence is 15 residues long. Germline CDR1 reads SEHNR; CDR2 reads FQNEAQ (reference sequence). The V and J ends lost 4 bases and 2 bases respectively, with 14 bases between them. DNA for the CDR3: TGTGCCAGCAGCTCCTGGGCATTTTCTAACACTGAAGCTTTCTTT. The encoded protein is CASSSWAFSNTEAFF.

The sample holds many counts of this clonotype. The rearrangement joins TRBV18 to TRBJ1-4, with 7 bases matching TRBD1. Germline loops: CDR1 KGHSH, CDR2 LQKENI. After removal of 2 bases from V and 10 bases from J, the junction contained 13 bases not matched to a gene. The CDR3 runs to 16 residues. CDR3 sequence reads: CASSPRVETGVGKLFF. CDR3 bases: TGTGCCAGCTCACCAAGGGTCGAAACAGGGGTTGGAAAACTGTTTTTT.

This clonotype was detected only a few times. The gene calls are TRBV7-9 and TRBJ1-2; 10 positions match TRBD1. CDR3 length: 14 amino acids. J gave up 7 bases and V 4 bases, and 6 bases lay outside the gene matches. Germline V gene sequence: CDR1 SEHNR, CDR2 FQNEAQ (reference sequence). The CDR3 DNA reads as TGTGCCAGCAGCTCCGGACAGGGGGGTGGTGGCTACACCTTC. It encodes CASSSGQGGGGYTF.

This clonotype appeared many times. The V and J genes are TRBV11-2 and TRBJ2-5; no firm D call. The CDR3 has 11 residues. V dropped 4 bases and J dropped 3 bases, with 3 bases sitting between them. From germline, CDR1 is SGHAT and CDR2 FQNNGV. The CDR3 region is CASSWEETQYF. The CDR3 DNA sequence: TGTGCCAGCAGCTGGGAAGAGACCCAGTACTTC.

This clonotype appeared many times. This chain connects TRBV15 to TRBJ1-4, with 7 bases that match TRBD1. V was clipped by 2 bases and J by 6 bases; unmatched bases: 6. From germline, CDR1 is LNHNV and CDR2 YYDKDF (reference sequence). The CDR3 has 15 amino acids. This chain's CDR3 is CATSRLGQVDEKLFF. The CDR3 nucleotides read TGTGCCACCAGCAGACTAGGACAGGTGGATGAAAAACTGTTTTTT.

The chain joins TRBV19 to TRBJ2-1; tentatively, D is TRBD1 or TRBD2 (6 bases each). V lost 4 bases to trimming and J lost 5 bases, with 18 bases between them. CDR3 size: 16 residues. Germline V gene lookup returns CDR1 LNHDA and CDR2 SQIVND (reference sequence). The CDR3 coding sequence is TGTGCCAGTAGTAGCCTGAGGGGGGAGACCCACAATGAGCAGTTCTTC. As protein: CASSSLRGETHNEQFF.

This clonotype was picked up a small number of times. The chain couples TRBV5-5 to TRBJ2-2; TRBD1 aligns across 9 bases. Germline CDR1 and CDR2: SGHKS and YYEKEE (reference sequence). With 2 bases clipped from V and 6 bases from J, the junction kept 5 bases outside the gene matches. The CDR3 sequence is 15 residues long. CDR3 in amino acids: CASSLQGALSGELFF. In DNA form, the CDR3 reads TGTGCCAGCAGCTTACAGGGGGCGCTCTCCGGGGAGCTGTTTTTT.

This chain links TRBV30 with TRBJ2-1, with TRBD2 matching 9 bases. The CDR3 has 14 residues. Germline loops: CDR1 GTSNPN, CDR2 SVGIG (reference sequence). V lost 1 base, J lost 5 bases, and 3 bases stayed unmatched. DNA for the CDR3: TGTGCCTGGAGTGAGACTAGCGGCAACAATGAGCAGTTCTTC. Translating gives CAWSETSGNNEQFF. The variable domain in full, completed from reference TRBV30 and TRBJ2-1, reads SQTIHQWPATLVQPVGSPLSLECTVEGTSNPNLYWYRQAAGRGLQLLFYSVGIGQISSEVPQNLSASRPQDRQFILSSKKLLLSDSGFYLCAWSETSGNNEQFFGPGTRLTVL.

Many counts were recorded for this clonotype. The rearrangement joins TRBV11-2 to TRBJ2-2; 8 bases map to TRBD2. This CDR3 comprises 14 residues. With V trimmed by 5 bases and J by 6 bases, 5 bases remained unmatched. Germline-derived CDR1 and CDR2 are SGHAT and FQNNGV. The CDR3: CASSLLTSAGELFF. In DNA, the CDR3 is TGTGCCAGCAGCCTCCTGACTAGCGCCGGGGAGCTGTTTTTT.

The rearrangement joins TRBV11-2 to TRBJ2-5; 7 nucleotides match TRBD2. Germline CDR1 is SGHAT and CDR2 is FQNNGV. This CDR3 spans 13 amino acids. The V and J ends lost 7 bases and 5 bases, in that order; junction bases with no gene match: 7. The CDR3: CASTQLARETQYF. DNA for the CDR3: TGTGCCAGCACACAACTAGCGAGGGAGACCCAGTACTTC.

V usage is TRBV2 and J usage is TRBJ1-2; possibly TRBD1 for D (5 bases). Trimming removed 6 bases from V and 1 base from J, with 15 bases in between. Germline V CDR1 and CDR2: SNHLY, FYNNEI. The CDR3 extends over 15 amino acids. CDR3 region: CASSLRDLINYGYTF. CDR3 in DNA: TGTGCCAGCAGCCTCAGGGACCTTATTAACTATGGCTACACCTTC.

This clonotype was seen repeatedly, ten times or more. The chain recombines TRBV28 with TRBJ2-3; perhaps TRBD2 as D (6 bases). This CDR3 contains 16 residues. Trimming shortened V by 6 bases and J by 3 bases, and 19 bases separated the two germline ends. Germline CDR1 and CDR2: MDHEN and SYDVKM. CDR3 sequence reads: CASRPNRGEMTDTQYF. The CDR3 bases are TGTGCCAGCAGACCAAATCGCGGGGAGATGACAGATACGCAGTATTTT.

This chain links TRBV12-3 or TRBV12-4 with TRBJ2-3; 13 bases line up with TRBD2. The CDR3 is made up of 23 amino acids. Trimming at V came to 3 bases and at J to 2 bases, leaving 23 bases not matched to a gene. The DNA of the CDR3 is TGTGCCAGCAGTTTTTCCCGGGGCAGTGAAATCGGGACTAGCGGGATGTACACAGATACGCAGTATTTT. Protein: CASSFSRGSEIGTSGMYTDTQYF.

This clonotype was seen at least ten times. The chain combines TRBV2 with TRBJ2-7; 7 bases fit TRBD1. This CDR3 comprises 13 residues. V gave up 6 bases and J gave up 2 bases; unmatched junction bases: 4. CDR1 and CDR2 from the germline V gene are SNHLY and FYNNEI. As DNA, the CDR3 is TGTGCCAGCAGCGGACAGGTAACCTACGAGCAGTACTTC. Its protein product is CASSGQVTYEQYF.

This clonotype was seen a single time. The rearrangement links TRBV27 to TRBJ2-7, with a possible D match to TRBD2 (5 bases). V gave up 4 bases and J gave up 0 bases, with 16 bases separating them. This CDR3 is built from 16 residues. Germline CDR1 and CDR2: MNHEY and SMNVEV (reference sequence). In DNA form, the CDR3 reads TGTGCCAGCAGTTCACCGCGGGCAGCCACCTCCTACGAGCAGTACTTC. It yields the protein CASSSPRAATSYEQYF.

This clonotype was detected many times. This rearrangement joins TRBV20-1 to TRBJ2-3; 14 bases are shared with TRBD2. Germline V gene sequence: CDR1 DFQATT, CDR2 SNEGSKA (reference sequence). Germline trimming cut 5 bases from V and 6 bases from J; bases unmatched to any gene: 7. The CDR3 loop spans 15 amino acids. The CDR3, as DNA: TGCAGTGCTGCCGGGACTAGCGGGAGAGGTGATACGCAGTATTTT. Translating gives CSAAGTSGRGDTQYF.

This clonotype was seen many times. The chain combines TRBV11-2 with TRBJ2-5, with 10 bases lining up with TRBD2. This CDR3 is built from 14 residues. The J segment lost 4 bases and the V segment lost 7 bases, leaving 6 bases of the junction unmatched. Germline V lookup: CDR1 SGHAT, CDR2 FQNNGV. Here the CDR3 reads CASTPSGRGETQYF. As DNA, the CDR3 is TGTGCCAGCACCCCGAGCGGGAGGGGAGAGACCCAGTACTTC.

This clonotype was recorded many times. This chain joins TRBV10-3 and TRBJ2-1; tentative D call: TRBD2 (5 bases). Per germline, CDR1 ENHRY and CDR2 SYGVKD. V was cut by 8 bases and J by 0 bases, with 17 bases left in between. The CDR3 has 16 residues. In DNA, the CDR3 is TGTGCCATCGCCCCCCAAAGCGGAAGCTCCTACAATGAGCAGTTCTTC. Its translation: CAIAPQSGSSYNEQFF.

The table lists this clonotype with many counts. This chain links TRBV28 with TRBJ2-1, with 12 positions matching TRBD2. The germline V gene encodes CDR1 MDHEN and CDR2 SYDVKM. Unmatched junction bases numbered 5, after V lost 5 bases and J lost 6 bases. The CDR3 covers 15 residues. This chain's CDR3 is CASSTGTSGLNEQFF. CDR3 DNA: TGTGCCAGCAGTACCGGGACTAGCGGGCTCAATGAGCAGTTCTTC.

J is TRBJ1-1 and V is TRBV11-1; D unclear. The V end lost 1 base, the J end lost 11 bases, and 14 bases lay between the germline ends. Germline CDR1 is SGHAT and CDR2 is FQDESV (reference sequence). The CDR3 is 13 residues long. The CDR3 bases are TGTGCCAGCAGCTTAGTCGTCAAGACGGTCGCTTTCTTT. Residues: CASSLVVKTVAFF.

In its sample, this clonotype was seen many times. At one end the junction does not follow the germline gene, possibly because of a read error. The V call is TRBV5-1, the J call TRBJ2-7, with TRBD2 matching 11 bases. CDR3 size: 14 residues. The germline gives CDR1 SGHRS, CDR2 YFSETQ. The CDR3 sequence is CASSFTSGSYEQYF. CDR3 in DNA: TGTGCCAGCAGTTTCACTAGCGGGAGCTACGAGCAGTACTTC.

About this clonotype itself: A clone one base away is much larger, so this may be a read error. The chain combines TRBV29-1 with TRBJ2-3; 10 positions match TRBD1. The CDR3 runs 14 residues. Germline CDR1 and CDR2: SQVTM and ANQGSEA. The CDR3 sequence: CNARTGGGPDTQYF. The CDR3 DNA is TGCAACGCCCGGACAGGGGGAGGTCCAGATACGCAGTATTTT.

In regard to this clonotype: A much larger clone lies one base from this, so it may be a read error. The chain links TRBV30 to TRBJ2-1; 9 bases map to TRBD2. The CDR3 spans 13 residues. CDR1 is GTSNPN, CDR2 SVGIG, per germline (reference sequence). This chain's CDR3 is CARSSGRWHEQFF. DNA of the CDR3: TGTGCCCGGAGTAGCGGGAGATGGCATGAGCAGTTCTTC.

V is TRBV2 and J is TRBJ2-1; 7 bases fit TRBD1. Germline V gene lookup returns CDR1 SNHLY and CDR2 FYNNEI. V lost 10 bases, J lost 4 bases, and 7 bases stayed unmatched. The CDR3 contains 13 residues. CDR3 coding DNA: TGTGCCACCCAGGGACAGACGTACAATGAGCAGTTCTTC. Translating gives CATQGQTYNEQFF.